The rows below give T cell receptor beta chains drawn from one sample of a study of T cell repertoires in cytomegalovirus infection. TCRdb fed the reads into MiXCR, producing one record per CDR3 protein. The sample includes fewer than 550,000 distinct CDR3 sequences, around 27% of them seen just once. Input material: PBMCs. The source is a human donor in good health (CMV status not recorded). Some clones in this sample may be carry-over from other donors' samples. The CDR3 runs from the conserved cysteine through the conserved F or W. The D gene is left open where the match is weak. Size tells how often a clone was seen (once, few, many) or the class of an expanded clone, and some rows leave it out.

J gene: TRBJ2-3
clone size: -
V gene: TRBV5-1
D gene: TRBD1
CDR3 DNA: TGCGCCAGCAGCTCCGGGACAGGTTCTAGCACAGATACGCAGTATTTT
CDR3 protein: CASSSGTGSSTDTQYF

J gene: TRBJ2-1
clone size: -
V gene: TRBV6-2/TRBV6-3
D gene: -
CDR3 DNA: TGTGCCAGCAGTTCCGTTCCCGTTGTTCATGAGCAGTTCTTC
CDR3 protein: CASSSVPVVHEQFF

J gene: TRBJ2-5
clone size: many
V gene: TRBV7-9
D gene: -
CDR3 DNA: TGTGCCAGCACCACGCCGGGTTTTTCGGGTCAAGAGACCCAGTACTTC
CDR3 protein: CASTTPGFSGQETQYF

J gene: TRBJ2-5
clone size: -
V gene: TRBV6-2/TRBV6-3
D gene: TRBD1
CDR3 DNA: TGTGCCAGCAGTCCTCAAGGACAGGGCCAAGAGACCCAGTACTTC
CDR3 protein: CASSPQGQGQETQYF

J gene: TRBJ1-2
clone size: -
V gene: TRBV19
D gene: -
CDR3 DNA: TGTGCCAGTACGGACGACTCCTTCGTCTATGGCTACACCTTC
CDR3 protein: CASTDDSFVYGYTF

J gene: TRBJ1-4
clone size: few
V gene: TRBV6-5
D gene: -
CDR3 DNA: TGTGCCAGCAGTTACCGTCGACAGCTGGGAACTAATGAAAAACTGTTTTTT
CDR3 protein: CASSYRRQLGTNEKLFF

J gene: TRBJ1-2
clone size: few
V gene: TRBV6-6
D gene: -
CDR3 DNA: TGTGCCAGCAGTTGGGAAGGAGGCTACACCTTC
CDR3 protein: CASSWEGGYTF

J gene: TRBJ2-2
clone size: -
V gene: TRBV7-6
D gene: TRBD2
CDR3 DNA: TGTGCCAGCAGCTTTAGCGGGGGAGGTACCGGGGAGCTGTTTTTT
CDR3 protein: CASSFSGGGTGELFF

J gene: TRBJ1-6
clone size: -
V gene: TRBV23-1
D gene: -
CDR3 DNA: TGCGCCAGCAGTCGCTCACCCCTCCACTTT
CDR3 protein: CASSRSPLHF

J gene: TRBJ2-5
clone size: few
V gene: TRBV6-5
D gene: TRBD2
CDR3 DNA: TGTGCCAGCAGTGAACCTCCCCTAGCGGGAATCCAAGAGACCCAGTACTTC
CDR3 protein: CASSEPPLAGIQETQYF

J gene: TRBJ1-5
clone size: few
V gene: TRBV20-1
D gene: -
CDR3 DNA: TGCAGTGCTAGAGATTCCGCTACTTATAGCAATCAGCCCCAGCATTTT
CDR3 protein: CSARDSATYSNQPQHF

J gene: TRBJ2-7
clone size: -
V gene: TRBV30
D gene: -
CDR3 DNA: TGTGCCTCGGAACAGGGACCGATCCAGGGCGAGCAGTACTTC
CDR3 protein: CASEQGPIQGEQYF

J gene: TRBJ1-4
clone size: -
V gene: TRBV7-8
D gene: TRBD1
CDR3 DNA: TGTGCCAGCAGCCGTTACCGGGACAGCACTAATGAAAAACTGTTTTTT
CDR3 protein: CASSRYRDSTNEKLFF

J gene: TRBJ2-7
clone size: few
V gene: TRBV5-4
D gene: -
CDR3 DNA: TGTGCCAGCAGCTCACCCGCGGGAACAGGGCACTACGAGCAGTACTTC
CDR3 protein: CASSSPAGTGHYEQYF

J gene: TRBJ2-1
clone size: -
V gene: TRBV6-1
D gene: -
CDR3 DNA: TGTGCCAGCAGTGAAGAACGCTACAATGAGCAGTTCTTC
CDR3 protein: CASSEERYNEQFF

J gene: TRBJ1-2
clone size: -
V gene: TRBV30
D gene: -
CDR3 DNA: TGTGCCTGGAGTGTTTTGCAGTACTATGGCTACACCTTC
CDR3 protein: CAWSVLQYYGYTF

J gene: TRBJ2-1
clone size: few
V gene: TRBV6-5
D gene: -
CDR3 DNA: TGTGCCAGCAGCCCCGACCCAGGGGTCCCCTCTCATGAGCAGTTCTTC
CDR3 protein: CASSPDPGVPSHEQFF

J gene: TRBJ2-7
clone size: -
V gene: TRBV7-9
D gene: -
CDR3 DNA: TGTGCCAGCAGTCGTATCGACTACGAGCAGTACTTC
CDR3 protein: CASSRIDYEQYF

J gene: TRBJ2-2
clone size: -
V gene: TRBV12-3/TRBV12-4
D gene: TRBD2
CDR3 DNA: TGTGCCAGCAGCCGGGGACTAATCACCGGGGAGCTGTTTTTT
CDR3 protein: CASSRGLITGELFF

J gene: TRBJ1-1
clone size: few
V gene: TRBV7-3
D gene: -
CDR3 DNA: TGTGCCAGCAGCCTCTATGGGGGAGGGGACACTGAAGCTTTCTTT
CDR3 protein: CASSLYGGGDTEAFF

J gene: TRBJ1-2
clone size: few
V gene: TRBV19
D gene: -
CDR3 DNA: TGTGCCAGTAATTATAACGGACAGACCCGGCGGACGGGCTACACCTTC
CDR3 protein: CASNYNGQTRRTGYTF

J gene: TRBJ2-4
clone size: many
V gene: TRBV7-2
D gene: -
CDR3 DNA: TGTGCCAGCAGCTTTCAGCTGGACATTCAGTACTTC
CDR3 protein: CASSFQLDIQYF

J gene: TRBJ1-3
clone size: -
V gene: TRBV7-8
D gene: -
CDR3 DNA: TGTGCCAGCAGCTCGGGCTCTAGGAACACCATATATTTT
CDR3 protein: CASSSGSRNTIYF

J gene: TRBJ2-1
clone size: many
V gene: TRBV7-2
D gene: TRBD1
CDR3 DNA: TGTGCCAGCAGCCCCTGGGGCAGGGGGCATAATGAGCAGTTCTTC
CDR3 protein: CASSPWGRGHNEQFF

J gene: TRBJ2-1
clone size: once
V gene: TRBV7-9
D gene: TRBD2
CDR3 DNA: TGTGCCAGCAGCTTAGTCATCGGAGGACTAGCGGGAGGGCCTTACAATGAGCAGTTCTTC
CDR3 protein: CASSLVIGGLAGGPYNEQFF

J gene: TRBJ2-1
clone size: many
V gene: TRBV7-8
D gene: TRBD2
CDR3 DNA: TGTGCCAGCAGCTCGGGACTAGCGGGAGGCTGGTACAATGAGCAGTTCTTC
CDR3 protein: CASSSGLAGGWYNEQFF

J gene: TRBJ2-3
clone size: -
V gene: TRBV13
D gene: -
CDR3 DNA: TGTGCCAGCAGCTCTGGGGACTTAGCAATTACGCAGTATTTT
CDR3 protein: CASSSGDLAITQYF

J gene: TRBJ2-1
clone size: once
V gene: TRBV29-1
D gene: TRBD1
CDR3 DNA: TGCAGCGTTGAGGGACAGGGTGCCTACAATGAGCAGTTCTTC
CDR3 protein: CSVEGQGAYNEQFF

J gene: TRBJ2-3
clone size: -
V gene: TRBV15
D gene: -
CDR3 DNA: TGTGCCACCAGCAGAGGGGGAAACTTTGGGGATACGCAGTATTTT
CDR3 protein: CATSRGGNFGDTQYF

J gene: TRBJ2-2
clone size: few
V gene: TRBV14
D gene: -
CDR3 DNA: TGTGCCAGCAGCCACAGGGCGAACACCGGGGAGCTGTTTTTT
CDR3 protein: CASSHRANTGELFF

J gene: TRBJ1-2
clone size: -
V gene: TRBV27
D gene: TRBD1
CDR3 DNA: TGTGCCAGCAGTTTAACTATGACAGGGGGCTTTGGCTACACCTTC
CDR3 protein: CASSLTMTGGFGYTF

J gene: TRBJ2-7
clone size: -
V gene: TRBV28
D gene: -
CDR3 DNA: TGTGCCAGCAGTTTAGGTGGACTACCGAGTCCCTACGAGCAGTACTTC
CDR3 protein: CASSLGGLPSPYEQYF

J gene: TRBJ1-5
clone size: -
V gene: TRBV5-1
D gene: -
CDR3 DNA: TGCGCCAGCAGCTTCAAGGGGGACCAGCCCCAGCATTTT
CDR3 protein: CASSFKGDQPQHF

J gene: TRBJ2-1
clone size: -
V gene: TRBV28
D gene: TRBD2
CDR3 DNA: TGTGCCAGCAGTTTATACCCTAGCGGGAGTGGTGAGCAGTTCTTC
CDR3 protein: CASSLYPSGSGEQFF

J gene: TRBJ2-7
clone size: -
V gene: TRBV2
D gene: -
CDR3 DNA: TGTGCCAGCAGTTACAGGAGAGCTCAGAGCTCCTACGAGCAGTACTTC
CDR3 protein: CASSYRRAQSSYEQYF

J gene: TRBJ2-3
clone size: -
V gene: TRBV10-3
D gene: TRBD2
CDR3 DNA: TGTGCCATCAGTGAGCCCGGGGGACTAGCGGGAGTTGATACGCAGTATTTT
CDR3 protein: CAISEPGGLAGVDTQYF

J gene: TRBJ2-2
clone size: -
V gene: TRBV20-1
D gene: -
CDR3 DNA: TGCAGTGTACCAGCCGGCACCGGGGAGCTGTTTTTT
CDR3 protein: CSVPAGTGELFF

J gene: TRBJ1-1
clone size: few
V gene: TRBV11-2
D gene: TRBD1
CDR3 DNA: TGTGCCAGCACCACAATTCGGACAGGGCAGAATGAAGCTTTCTTT
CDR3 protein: CASTTIRTGQNEAFF

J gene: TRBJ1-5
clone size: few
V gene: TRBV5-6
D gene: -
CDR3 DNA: TGTGCCAGCAGCTTTGCCAGAGGGTCAGCCCAGCATTTT
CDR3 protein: CASSFARGSAQHF

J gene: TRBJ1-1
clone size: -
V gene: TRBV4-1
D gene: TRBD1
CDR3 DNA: TGCGCCAGCAGCTCCGGGACAGGGAGGAAGAGAACTGAAGCTTTCTTT
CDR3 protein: CASSSGTGRKRTEAFF

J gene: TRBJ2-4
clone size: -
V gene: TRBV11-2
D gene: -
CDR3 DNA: TGTGCCAGCAGCTTCGGGATCTCAGGGGGGAACATTCAGTACTTC
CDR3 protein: CASSFGISGGNIQYF

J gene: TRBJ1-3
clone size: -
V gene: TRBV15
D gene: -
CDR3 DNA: TGTGCCACCGGAACCTGGAGCAACACCATATATTTT
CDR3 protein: CATGTWSNTIYF

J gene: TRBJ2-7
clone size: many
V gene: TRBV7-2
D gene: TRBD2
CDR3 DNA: TGTGCCAGCAGCCCCGGTGGTAGCGGGAGGATCTACGAGCAGTACTTC
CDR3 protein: CASSPGGSGRIYEQYF

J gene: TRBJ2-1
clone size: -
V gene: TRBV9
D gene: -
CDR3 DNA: TGTGCCAGCAGCGTAGCTACGGGCGGAGGTGGCAATGAGCAGTTCTTC
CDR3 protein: CASSVATGGGGNEQFF

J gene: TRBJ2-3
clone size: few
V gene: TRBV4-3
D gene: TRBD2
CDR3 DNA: TGCGCCAGCAGCCAAGATCGGAGCGGGGTTTCGGCCGGTACGCAGTATTTT
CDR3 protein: CASSQDRSGVSAGTQYF

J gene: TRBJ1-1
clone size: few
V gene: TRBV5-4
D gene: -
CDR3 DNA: TGTGCCAGCAGCTTGGATCATGTCACTGAAGCTTTCTTT
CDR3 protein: CASSLDHVTEAFF

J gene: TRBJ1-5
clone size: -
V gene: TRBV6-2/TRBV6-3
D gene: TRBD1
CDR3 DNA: TGTGCCAGCAGTTCACTACAGGGGGCCGTCATACCCCAGCATTTT
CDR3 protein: CASSSLQGAVIPQHF

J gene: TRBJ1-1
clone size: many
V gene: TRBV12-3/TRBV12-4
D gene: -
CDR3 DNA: TGTGCCAGCAGTTTAAGGAACACTGAAGCTTTCTTT
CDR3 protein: CASSLRNTEAFF

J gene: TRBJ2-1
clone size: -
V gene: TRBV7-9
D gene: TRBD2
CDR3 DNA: TGTGCCAGCAGCCACGTCCGGGGGAGGGGTGAGCAGTTCTTC
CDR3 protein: CASSHVRGRGEQFF

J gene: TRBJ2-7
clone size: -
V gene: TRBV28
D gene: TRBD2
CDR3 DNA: TGTGCCAGCAGGCTAGCGGGAGGTGTGTACGAGCAGTACTTC
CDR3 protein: CASRLAGGVYEQYF

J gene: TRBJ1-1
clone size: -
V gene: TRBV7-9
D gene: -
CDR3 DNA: TGTGCCAGCAGCTCCGCGGGGGGAACGGTTGAAGCTTTCTTT
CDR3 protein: CASSSAGGTVEAFF